This passage covers 7 T cell receptor beta chains from one sample sequenced in a study of shared clonotypes between healthy human individuals. The data were produced by immunoSEQ multiplex PCR, yet TCRdb's version contains in-frame clones alone and is incomplete. The sample contains over 1.4 million clones, more than 95% of which appear only once. The sequenced material came from naive CD4+ T cells sorted from blood. Subset in this sample: CD45RA+ positively selected. The receptors come from a man aged 25-45 years in good health.

This chain joins TRBV5-1 and TRBJ1-3; no definite D call. This CDR3 contains 13 residues. V was pared by 6 bases and J by 5 bases, with 12 bases between. The germline V gene has CDR1 SGHRS and CDR2 YFSETQ. The CDR3: CASTVGSRNTIYF. Written as DNA, the CDR3 is TGCGCCAGCACAGTAGGGTCTCGAAACACCATATATTTT.

With regard to this clone: This specimen includes other DNA sequences encoding the same CDR3. The CDR3 nucleotides read TGTGCCAGCAGTGACCAGGGCCGGGGTCAGCCCCAGCATTTT. It codes for CASSDQGRGQPQHF. The chain carries TRBV2 and TRBJ1-5; a weak D match, TRBD1 (5 bases). The CDR3 is 14 amino acids. Per germline, CDR1 SNHLY and CDR2 FYNNEI. V lost 3 bases to trimming and J lost 6 bases, with 12 bases between them.

This chain links TRBV4-1 with TRBJ2-1, with no clear D. This CDR3 region has 17 residues. From germline, CDR1 is MGHRA and CDR2 YSYEKL. V lost 2 bases to trimming and J lost 5 bases, with 19 bases between them. The CDR3 here is CASSQPNLGALDNEQFF. CDR3 bases: TGCGCCAGCAGCCAACCCAACCTAGGAGCGCTCGACAATGAGCAGTTCTTC.

The V gene is TRBV19, the J gene TRBJ2-3; 14 bases are a match to TRBD2. V trimming: 1 base; J trimming: 5 bases; junction bases outside the gene matches: 5. This CDR3 is built from 17 residues. The germline V gene has CDR1 LNHDA and CDR2 SQIVND (reference sequence). Written as DNA, the CDR3 is TGTGCCAGTAGTATAGGATTGGGACTAGCGGGAGAAGATACGCAGTATTTT. Its protein product is CASSIGLGLAGEDTQYF.

J is TRBJ2-5 and V is TRBV5-1, with 8 bases lining up with TRBD1. With 0 bases clipped from V and 4 bases from J, the junction kept 5 bases outside the gene matches. CDR1 is SGHRS, CDR2 YFSETQ, per germline. The CDR3 loop spans 15 amino acids. CDR3 sequence reads: CASSLDGTGRETQYF. CDR3 coding DNA: TGCGCCAGCAGCTTGGACGGGACAGGACGAGAGACCCAGTACTTC. The complete variable domain, with remaining parts taken from reference TRBV5-1 and TRBJ2-5, reads KAGVTQTPRYLIKTRGQQVTLSCSPISGHRSVSWYQQTPGQGLQFLFEYFSETQRNKGNFPGRFSGRQFSNSRSEMNVSTLELGDSALYLCASSLDGTGRETQYFGPGTRLLVL.

The V and J genes are TRBV6-1 and TRBJ2-1; TRBD1 might be the D (6 bases). The CDR3 length is 16 residues. CDR1 is MNHNS and CDR2 is SASEGT in the germline V gene. V shed 3 bases and J shed 3 bases, with 15 bases lying between them. CDR3 nucleotides: TGTGCCAGCAGTGACTACAGGGAGAAGATCTACAATGAGCAGTTCTTC. As protein: CASSDYREKIYNEQFF.

The chain is built from TRBV9 and TRBJ2-5; D is uncertain. V shed 4 bases and J shed 4 bases, with 14 bases lying between them. Germline CDR1 is SGDLS and CDR2 is YYNGEE. The CDR3 is made up of 14 amino acids. CDR3 sequence: CASSPSSGLETQYF. For the CDR3, the DNA is TGTGCCAGCAGCCCCTCATCCGGGTTAGAGACCCAGTACTTC.